This T cell receptor beta chain appears in the sequencing data of a study of T cells in tuberculosis. Whole-study findings and limits: Using the GMM-specific repertoire gave more than 85% accuracy versus around 70% with motifs.

Data came from immunoSEQ multiplex PCR; TCRdb stores just in-frame clones and leaves some out. Among about 24,000 clones, roughly 95% were seen once, and the ten largest hold 9% to 9.5%. The V end was cut by 5 bases, the J end by 4 bases, with 8 bases between. CDR1 SGHVS and CDR2 FQNEAQ come from the germline V gene. The CDR3 spans 12 residues. To note about this clone: The target antigen is unknown.

This receptor was obtained from a donor aged 5-35 years with latent tuberculosis or without tuberculosis infection. The chain combines TRBV7-8 with TRBJ2-5, with D hard to call. Material: PBMCs. CDR3 amino acids: CASSPESETQYF. CDR3 DNA sequence: TGTGCCAGCAGCCCAGAATCAGAGACCCAGTACTTC.